One sample yielded the 19 T cell receptor beta chains listed below, sequenced in a study of T cells in Graves' hyperthyroidism and ophthalmopathy. TCR beta CDR3 sequences were amplified from RNA transcripts. Using the HTBI primer set, a first-round RT-PCR was run on the TCR CDR3. TCRdb called the multiplex PCR reads again in MiXCR, with one record for every CDR3 protein. The sample shows approximately 610,000 distinct CDR3 sequences, 14% to 15% of them seen only once. The sample consisted of blood. These receptors originate from a middle-aged woman with Graves' ophthalmopathy.

About this clonotype: This could be a read error, since a much larger clone is one nucleotide away. The chain uses TRBV12-5 and TRBJ1-5; maybe TRBD1 (6 bases). The germline V gene encodes CDR1 LGHNT and CDR2 FRNRAP. The V end lost 10 bases, the J end lost 7 bases, and 14 bases lay between the germline ends. CDR3 length: 12 amino acids. CDR3 nucleotides: TGTGCTAACAGGACAGAGAGGCAGCCCCAGCATTTT. It translates to CANRTERQPQHF.

This clonotype was recorded at least ten times. The chain joins TRBV11-1 to TRBJ1-3; 7 nucleotides agree with TRBD1. Germline CDR1 reads SGHAT; CDR2 reads FQDESV (reference sequence). The junction had 14 bases not matched to a gene; V was cut back by 6 bases and J by 0 bases. The CDR3 totals 18 residues. The CDR3 bases are TGTGCCAGCAGGAATACCCCATCAGGGGGTTACTCTGGAAACACCATATATTTT. This sequence encodes CASRNTPSGGYSGNTIYF.

There are many counts of this clonotype. V usage is TRBV4-2 and J usage is TRBJ2-7, with TRBD1 matching 11 bases. This CDR3 is built from 17 residues. Per germline, CDR1 LGHNA and CDR2 YNFKEQ. V shed 0 bases, J shed 2 bases, and the junction held 6 bases outside the gene matches. In DNA form, the CDR3 reads TGTGCCAGCAGCCAAGATAAGGGGACAGGGGGTGCCTACGAGCAGTACTTC. This codes for CASSQDKGTGGAYEQYF.

This clonotype was picked up many times. The chain combines TRBV12-3 or TRBV12-4 with TRBJ2-7; D tentatively reads TRBD1 or TRBD2 (5 bases each). V lost 4 bases and J 4 bases, leaving 17 bases between the germline ends. This CDR3 spans 15 amino acids. The CDR3, as DNA: TGTGCCAGCAGTTCTTGGCAGGGAGAGGGGTACGAGCAGTACTTC. Encoded protein: CASSSWQGEGYEQYF.

The rearrangement links TRBV30 to TRBJ1-1; D remains ambiguous. The V end was cut by 2 bases, the J end by 1 base, with 8 bases between. Germline lookup yields CDR1 GTSNPN and CDR2 SVGIG (reference sequence). The CDR3 contains 13 residues. CDR3 region: CAWSLLTNTEAFF. CDR3 bases: TGTGCCTGGAGTCTTTTAACGAACACTGAAGCTTTCTTT. Looking up the rest from reference TRBV30 and TRBJ1-1 gives the full variable domain: SQTIHQWPATLVQPVGSPLSLECTVEGTSNPNLYWYRQAAGRGLQLLFYSVGIGQISSEVPQNLSASRPQDRQFILSSKKLLLSDSGFYLCAWSLLTNTEAFFGQGTRLTVV.

This clonotype was seen ten or more times. This rearrangement joins TRBV6-4 to TRBJ2-5, with 10 nucleotides matching TRBD2. J lost 2 bases, V lost 6 bases, and 21 bases had no gene match. The CDR3 has 20 residues. The germline V gene has CDR1 MRHNA and CDR2 SNTAGT. Here the CDR3 reads CASSPSPSGSGRFAQETQYF. CDR3 DNA: TGTGCCAGCAGCCCCAGTCCTAGCGGGAGTGGGCGGTTCGCTCAAGAGACCCAGTACTTC.

V gene TRBV15 combines with J gene TRBJ1-6, with TRBD1 matching over 7 bases. This CDR3 contains 15 residues. J gave up 9 bases and V 5 bases, and 10 bases lay outside the gene matches. Germline CDR1 reads LNHNV; CDR2 reads YYDKDF (reference sequence). The chain's CDR3 is CATSLKRTGGSPLHF. DNA of the CDR3: TGTGCCACCAGCCTAAAAAGGACAGGAGGTTCACCCCTCCACTTT.

The table lists this clonotype with many counts. This chain links TRBV6-2 or TRBV6-3 with TRBJ2-7; TRBD1 matches at 7 bases. The CDR3 runs 12 residues. With 8 bases clipped from V and 7 bases from J, the junction kept 8 bases outside the gene matches. Germline loops: CDR1 MNHEY, CDR2 SVGEGT. The CDR3 nucleotides read TGTGCCAGCCGGGACAGCCTTAGGGAGCAGTACTTC. This translates into CASRDSLREQYF.

This clonotype was picked up many times. CDR3 amino acids: CASSLDRMLYEQYF. The CDR3 DNA reads TGTGCCAGCAGTCTCGACAGGATGCTCTACGAGCAGTACTTC. This chain links TRBV28 with TRBJ2-7; perhaps TRBD1 as D (6 bases). Germline CDR1 and CDR2: MDHEN and SYDVKM. V shed 5 bases and J shed 3 bases, with 14 bases lying between them. The CDR3 loop spans 14 amino acids.

This clonotype was recorded many times. This sequence joins TRBV7-9 and TRBJ2-7; TRBD2 matches 11 bases. This CDR3 has 15 residues. Germline assignment: CDR1 SEHNR and CDR2 FQNEAQ (reference sequence). Trimming took 3 bases from V and 4 from J; bases not matched to a gene: 5. The DNA of the CDR3 is TGTGCCAGCAGCTTTTCGGCTAGCGGGGGGTACGAGCAGTACTTC. This translates into CASSFSASGGYEQYF.

A remark on this clonotype: Germline is not matched at one junction end, which may reflect a read error. The chain joins TRBV5-1 to TRBJ2-5; TRBD1 aligns across 8 bases. Germline CDR1 SGHRS, CDR2 YFSETQ. The CDR3 loop spans 14 amino acids. This CDR3 reads CASSPGQEQEAQYF. For the CDR3, the DNA is TGCGCCAGCAGCCCGGGACAGGAACAAGAGGCCCAGTACTTC.

As regards this clonotype: The junction departs from the called germline gene at one end, perhaps through a read error. The chain uses TRBV6-2 or TRBV6-3 and TRBJ1-3, with TRBD1 matching over 7 bases. The CDR3 extends over 15 amino acids. The germline gives CDR1 MNHEY, CDR2 SVGEGT. CDR3 in DNA: TGTGTCAGCAGTCTGGGACAGCCCTCTGGAAACACCATATATTTT. It codes for CVSSLGQPSGNTIYF.

This clonotype was counted at least ten times. V and J are TRBV20-1 and TRBJ2-7; 7 bases agree with TRBD1. Germline values: CDR1 DFQATT, CDR2 SNEGSKA (reference sequence). CDR3 size: 13 residues. V lost 5 bases and J lost 7; bases outside the gene matches: 11. The CDR3 nucleotides are TGCAGTGCTCCCCCAGACTGGACAGGAGAGCAGTACTTC. Translated, it gives CSAPPDWTGEQYF.

The rearrangement links TRBV12-3 or TRBV12-4 to TRBJ2-2, with TRBD2 identical over 9 bases. The trim removed 3 bases at V and 5 bases at J, leaving 13 bases unmatched. The CDR3 runs 18 residues. The CDR3 is CASSFSLGSAGGTGELFF. The CDR3 DNA reads as TGTGCCAGCAGTTTCAGTTTAGGTTCGGCGGGAGGGACCGGGGAGCTGTTTTTT.

This clonotype was seen at least ten times. The chain links TRBV10-3 to TRBJ2-7, with 9 nucleotides matching TRBD2. The CDR3 consists of 14 residues. From germline, CDR1 is ENHRY and CDR2 SYGVKD. The V and J ends lost 5 bases and 4 bases, in that order; junction bases with no gene match: 6. CDR3 protein: CAISSLAGFYEQYF. The CDR3 DNA reads TGTGCCATCAGTAGCCTAGCGGGGTTTTACGAGCAGTACTTC.

Ten or more counts support this clonotype. The chain links TRBV12-3 or TRBV12-4 to TRBJ2-2; D gene ambiguous. The length of the CDR3 is 13 residues. The V gene lost 5 bases and the J gene lost 4 bases, with 8 bases spanning the gap. The CDR3 here is CASSATFTGELFF. In nucleotides, the CDR3 is TGTGCCAGCAGTGCGACATTCACCGGGGAGCTGTTTTTT.

The table lists this clonotype with many counts. V gene TRBV2 combines with J gene TRBJ2-5; 11 bases map to TRBD1. Losses at the gene ends were 7 bases for V and 5 bases for J; bases not matched to a gene: 9. The CDR3 has 15 amino acids. Germline CDR1 is SNHLY and CDR2 is FYNNEI. The CDR3 sequence is CASTPWTGGRETQYF. The CDR3 DNA sequence: TGTGCCAGCACCCCCTGGACAGGGGGCAGGGAGACCCAGTACTTC.

The chain's CDR3 is CASSRGGGGHSPLHF. DNA for the CDR3: TGTGCCAGCAGTCGAGGGGGGGGAGGGCATTCACCCCTCCACTTT. The rearrangement links TRBV28 to TRBJ1-6, with D tentatively TRBD1 (6 bases). CDR1 and CDR2 (germline): MDHEN, SYDVKM. The CDR3 is 15 amino acids. V was shortened by 5 bases and J by 8 bases, with 16 bases between the two germline ends.

The table lists this clonotype with many counts. The chain has TRBV12-3 or TRBV12-4 and TRBJ2-7, with 9 nucleotides matching TRBD2. V shed 11 bases and J 0 bases; nucleotides not matched to a gene: 5. The CDR3 extends over 13 amino acids. Written as DNA, the CDR3 is TGTGCCGCGGGGCGGGAGGGCTCCTACGAGCAGTACTTC. Its protein is CAAGREGSYEQYF.